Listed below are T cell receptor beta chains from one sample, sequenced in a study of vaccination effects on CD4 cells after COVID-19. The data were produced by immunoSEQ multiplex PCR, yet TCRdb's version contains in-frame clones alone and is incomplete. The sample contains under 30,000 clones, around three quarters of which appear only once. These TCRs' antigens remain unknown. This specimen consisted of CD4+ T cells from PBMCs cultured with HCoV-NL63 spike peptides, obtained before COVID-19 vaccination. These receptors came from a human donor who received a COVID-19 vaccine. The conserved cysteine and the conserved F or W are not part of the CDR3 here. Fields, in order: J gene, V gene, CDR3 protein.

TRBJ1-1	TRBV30	AWSALRQLTEAF
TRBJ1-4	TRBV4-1	ASSLRDRDNEKLF
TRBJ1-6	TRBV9	ASRTGYNSPLH
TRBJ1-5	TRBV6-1	ASSDFHNQPQH
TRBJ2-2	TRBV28	ASRPERGRITGELF
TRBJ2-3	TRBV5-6	ASSLRRRTSTDTQY
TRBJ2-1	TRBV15	ATSRARAGGYNEQF
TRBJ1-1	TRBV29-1	SVVRTEAF
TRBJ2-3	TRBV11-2	ASSSQRRGTDTQY
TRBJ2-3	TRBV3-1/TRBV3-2	ASSRRTGYKDTQY
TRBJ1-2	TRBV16	ASSPRFDYGYT
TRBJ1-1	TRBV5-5	ASRITASEAF
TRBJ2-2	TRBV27	ASRYSGGAGSGELF
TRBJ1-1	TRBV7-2	ASEVLNTEAF
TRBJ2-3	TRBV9	ASSVEGSTDTQY
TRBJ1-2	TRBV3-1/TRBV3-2	ASSPEGGGGSYGYT
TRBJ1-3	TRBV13	ASSLGTAGNTIY
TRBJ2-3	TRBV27	ASSLQGGRADTQY
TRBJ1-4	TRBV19	ASQGYSEKLF
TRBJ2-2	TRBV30	AWGSPGELF
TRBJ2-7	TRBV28	ASSLSGTGAYEQY
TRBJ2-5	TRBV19	ASSGSDSFRETQY
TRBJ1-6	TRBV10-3	AIRGVGGRDSPLH
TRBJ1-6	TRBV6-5	ASSRWDSYNSPLH
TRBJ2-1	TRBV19	ASSIFRGPSNEQF
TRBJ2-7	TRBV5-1	ASRPTGGYEQY
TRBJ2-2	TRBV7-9	ASRRGPAGELF
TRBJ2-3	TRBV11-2	ASSPVRGGPHTQY
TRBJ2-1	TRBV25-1	ASSPWTLSSYNEQF
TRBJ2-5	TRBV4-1	ASSQVPGIFLPAETQY
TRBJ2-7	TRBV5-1	ASSLEGRTPSGYEQY
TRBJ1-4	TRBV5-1	ASSALTGGNEKLF
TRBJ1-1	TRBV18	ASSPVGQGLPNTEAF
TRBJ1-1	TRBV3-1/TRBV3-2	ASSQGGTLRGTEAF
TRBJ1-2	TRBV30	AWSLLGYGYT
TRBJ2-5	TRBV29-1	SVSKNLQETQY
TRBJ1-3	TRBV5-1	ASSLGGGSGNTIY
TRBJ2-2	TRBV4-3	ASSPPLGLKTGELF
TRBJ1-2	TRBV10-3	AIRGTGGYGYT
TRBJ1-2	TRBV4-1	ASAYPGTANYGYT
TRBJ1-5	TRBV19	ASRQGNQPQH